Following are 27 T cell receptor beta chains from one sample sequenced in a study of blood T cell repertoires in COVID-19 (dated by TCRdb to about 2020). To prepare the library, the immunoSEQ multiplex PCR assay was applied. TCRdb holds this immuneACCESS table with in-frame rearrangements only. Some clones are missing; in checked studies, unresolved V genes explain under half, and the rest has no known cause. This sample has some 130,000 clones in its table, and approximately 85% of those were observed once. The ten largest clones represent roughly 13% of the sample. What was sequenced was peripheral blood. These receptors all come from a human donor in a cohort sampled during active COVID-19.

The CDR3 loop is CASSVDGQDNQPQHF. The CDR3, as DNA: TGTGCCAGCAGCGTAGACGGACAGGACAATCAGCCCCAGCATTTT. The genes are TRBV9 and TRBJ1-5; TRBD1 agrees at 7 bases. The V gene end was trimmed by 0 bases and the J gene end by 3 bases; junction bases not matched to a gene: 3. From germline, CDR1 is SGDLS and CDR2 YYNGEE. This CDR3 has 15 residues.

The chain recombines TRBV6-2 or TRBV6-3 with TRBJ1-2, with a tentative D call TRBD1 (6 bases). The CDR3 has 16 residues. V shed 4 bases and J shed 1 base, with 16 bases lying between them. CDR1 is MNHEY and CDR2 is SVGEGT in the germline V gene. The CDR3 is CASSSRQDDGNYGYTF. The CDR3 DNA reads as TGTGCCAGCAGTTCCAGACAGGATGACGGTAACTATGGCTACACCTTC.

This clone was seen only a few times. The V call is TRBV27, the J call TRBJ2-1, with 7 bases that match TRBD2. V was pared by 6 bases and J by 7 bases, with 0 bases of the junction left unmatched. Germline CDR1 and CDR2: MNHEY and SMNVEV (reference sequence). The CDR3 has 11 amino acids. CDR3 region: CASSGGNEQFF. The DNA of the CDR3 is TGTGCCAGCAGCGGGGGGAATGAGCAGTTCTTC.

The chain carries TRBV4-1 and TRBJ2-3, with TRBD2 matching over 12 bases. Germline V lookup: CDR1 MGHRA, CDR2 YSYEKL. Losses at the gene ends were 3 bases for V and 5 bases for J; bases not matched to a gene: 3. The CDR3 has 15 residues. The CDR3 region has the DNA TGCGCCAGCAGCCAGCTAGCGGGGGGGGGAGATACGCAGTATTTT. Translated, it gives CASSQLAGGGDTQYF.

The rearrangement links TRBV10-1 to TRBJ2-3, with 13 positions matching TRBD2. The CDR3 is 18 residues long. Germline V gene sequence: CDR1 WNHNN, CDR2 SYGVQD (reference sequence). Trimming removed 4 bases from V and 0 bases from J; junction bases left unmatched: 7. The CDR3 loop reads CASSGPGLAGASTDTQYF. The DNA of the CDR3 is TGCGCCAGCAGTGGACCAGGACTAGCGGGGGCCAGCACAGATACGCAGTATTTT.

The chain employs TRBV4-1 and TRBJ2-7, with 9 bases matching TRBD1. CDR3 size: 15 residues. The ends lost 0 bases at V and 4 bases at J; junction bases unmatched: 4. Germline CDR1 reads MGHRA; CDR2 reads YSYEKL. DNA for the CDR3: TGCGCCAGCAGCCAAGAGGGGACAGGGTGGTACGAGCAGTACTTC. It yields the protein CASSQEGTGWYEQYF.

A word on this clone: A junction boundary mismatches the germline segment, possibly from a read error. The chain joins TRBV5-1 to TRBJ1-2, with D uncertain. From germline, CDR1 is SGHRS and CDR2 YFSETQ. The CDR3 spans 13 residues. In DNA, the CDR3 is TGCGCCAGCAGTCCCGGGCGGGCCGTTGGCCACACCTTC. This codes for CASSPGRAVGHTF.

The CDR3, as DNA: TGTGCCACCAGCAGAGATGTCGGCGGCCCGTACCAAGAGACCCAGTACTTC. It translates to CATSRDVGGPYQETQYF. The chain links TRBV15 to TRBJ2-5; D is unclear. V lost 0 bases and J 0 bases, leaving 14 bases between the germline ends. Per germline, CDR1 LNHNV and CDR2 YYDKDF (reference sequence). There are 17 residues in the CDR3.

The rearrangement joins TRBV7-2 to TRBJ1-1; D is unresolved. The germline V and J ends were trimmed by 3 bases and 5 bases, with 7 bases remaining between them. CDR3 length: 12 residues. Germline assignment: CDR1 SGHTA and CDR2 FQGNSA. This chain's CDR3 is CASSFRETEAFF. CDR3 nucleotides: TGTGCCAGCAGCTTCCGGGAAACTGAAGCTTTCTTT. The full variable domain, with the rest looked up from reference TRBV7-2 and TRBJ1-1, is GAGVSQSPSNKVTEKGKDVELRCDPISGHTALYWYRQSLGQGLEFLIYFQGNSAPDKSGLPSDRFSAERTGGSVSTLTIQRTQQEDSAVYLCASSFRETEAFFGQGTRLTVV.

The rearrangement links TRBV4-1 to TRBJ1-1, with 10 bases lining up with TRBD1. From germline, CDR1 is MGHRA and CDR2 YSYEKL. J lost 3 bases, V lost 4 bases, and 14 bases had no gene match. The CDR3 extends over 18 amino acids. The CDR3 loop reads CASSPSAIDRGRDTEAFF. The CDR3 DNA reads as TGCGCCAGCAGCCCGTCAGCTATCGACAGGGGGCGCGACACTGAAGCTTTCTTT.

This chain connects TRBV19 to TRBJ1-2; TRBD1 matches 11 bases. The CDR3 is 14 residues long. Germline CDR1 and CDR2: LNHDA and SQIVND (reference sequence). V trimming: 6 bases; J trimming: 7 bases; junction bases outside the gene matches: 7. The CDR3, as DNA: TGTGCCAGTAGACGGGGGACAGGGGGAGGTGGCTACACCTTC. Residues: CASRRGTGGGGYTF.

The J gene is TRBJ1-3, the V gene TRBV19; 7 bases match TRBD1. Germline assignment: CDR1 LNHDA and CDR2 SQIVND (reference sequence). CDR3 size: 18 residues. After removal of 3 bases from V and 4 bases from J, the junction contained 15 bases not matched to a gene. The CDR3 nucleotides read TGTGCCAGTAGTATGTACGGAGTGTCGGGGACAGTCGGAAACACCATATATTTT. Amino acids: CASSMYGVSGTVGNTIYF.

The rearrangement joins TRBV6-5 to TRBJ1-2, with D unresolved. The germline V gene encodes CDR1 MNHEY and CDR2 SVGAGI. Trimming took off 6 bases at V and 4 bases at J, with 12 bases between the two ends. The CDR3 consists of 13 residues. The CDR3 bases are TGTGCCAGCAGATTTGATTTCAGCTATGGCTACACCTTC. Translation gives CASRFDFSYGYTF.

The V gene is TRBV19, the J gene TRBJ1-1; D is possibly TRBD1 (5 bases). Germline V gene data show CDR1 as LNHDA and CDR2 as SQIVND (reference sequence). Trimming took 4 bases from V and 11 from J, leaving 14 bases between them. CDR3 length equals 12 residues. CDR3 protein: CASSRETASAFF. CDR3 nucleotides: TGTGCCAGTAGTAGAGAGACAGCCTCCGCTTTCTTT.

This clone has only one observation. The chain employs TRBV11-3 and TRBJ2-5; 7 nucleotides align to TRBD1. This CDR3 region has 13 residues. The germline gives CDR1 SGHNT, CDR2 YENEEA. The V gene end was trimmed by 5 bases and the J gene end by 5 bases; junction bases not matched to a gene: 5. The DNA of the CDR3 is TGTGCCAGCAGCCCGACAGGGACGGAGACCCAGTACTTC. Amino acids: CASSPTGTETQYF.

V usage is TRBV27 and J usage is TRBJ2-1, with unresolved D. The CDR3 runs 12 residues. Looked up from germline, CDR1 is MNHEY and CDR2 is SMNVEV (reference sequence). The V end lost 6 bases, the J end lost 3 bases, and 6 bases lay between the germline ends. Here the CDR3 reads CASRTIYNEQFF. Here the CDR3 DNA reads TGTGCCAGCAGGACAATCTACAATGAGCAGTTCTTC.

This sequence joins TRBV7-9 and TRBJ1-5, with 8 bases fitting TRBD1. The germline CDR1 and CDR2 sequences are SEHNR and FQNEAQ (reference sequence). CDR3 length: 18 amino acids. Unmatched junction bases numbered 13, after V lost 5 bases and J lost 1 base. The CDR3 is CASSRTGGNAWSNQPQHF. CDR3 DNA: TGTGCCAGCAGCCGAACAGGGGGGAATGCATGGAGCAATCAGCCCCAGCATTTT.

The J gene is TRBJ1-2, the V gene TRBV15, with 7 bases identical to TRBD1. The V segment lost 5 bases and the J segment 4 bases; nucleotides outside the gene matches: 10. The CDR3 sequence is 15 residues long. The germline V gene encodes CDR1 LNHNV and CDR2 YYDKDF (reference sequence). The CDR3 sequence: CATSRGQGGIYGYTF. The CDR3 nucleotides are TGTGCCACCAGCCGCGGCCAGGGGGGTATCTATGGCTACACCTTC.

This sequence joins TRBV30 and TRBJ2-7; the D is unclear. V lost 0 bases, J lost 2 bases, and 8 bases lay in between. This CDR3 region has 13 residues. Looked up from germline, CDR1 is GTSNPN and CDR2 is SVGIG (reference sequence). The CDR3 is CAWSVTETYEQYF. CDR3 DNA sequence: TGTGCCTGGAGTGTAACCGAGACCTACGAGCAGTACTTC.

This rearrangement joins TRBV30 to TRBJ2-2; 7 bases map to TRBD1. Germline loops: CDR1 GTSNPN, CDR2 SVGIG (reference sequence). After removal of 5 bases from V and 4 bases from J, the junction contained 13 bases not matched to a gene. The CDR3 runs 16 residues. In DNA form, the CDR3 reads TGTGCCTGGGGTCCCCACGCAAGGGGGCTCACCGGGGAGCTGTTTTTT. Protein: CAWGPHARGLTGELFF.

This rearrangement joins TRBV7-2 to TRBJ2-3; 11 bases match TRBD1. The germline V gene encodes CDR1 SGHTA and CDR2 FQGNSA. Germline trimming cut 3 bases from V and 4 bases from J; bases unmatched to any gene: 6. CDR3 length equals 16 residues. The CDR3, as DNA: TGTGCCAGCAGCTTTGTGGGACAGGGGGTTTCAGATACGCAGTATTTT. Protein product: CASSFVGQGVSDTQYF.

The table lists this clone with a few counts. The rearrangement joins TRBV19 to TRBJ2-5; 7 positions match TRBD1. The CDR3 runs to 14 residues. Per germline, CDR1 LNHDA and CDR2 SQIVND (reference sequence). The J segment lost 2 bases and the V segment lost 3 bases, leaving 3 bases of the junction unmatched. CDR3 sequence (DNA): TGTGCCAGTAGTATCGGCAGGGGGCAAGAGACCCAGTACTTC. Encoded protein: CASSIGRGQETQYF.

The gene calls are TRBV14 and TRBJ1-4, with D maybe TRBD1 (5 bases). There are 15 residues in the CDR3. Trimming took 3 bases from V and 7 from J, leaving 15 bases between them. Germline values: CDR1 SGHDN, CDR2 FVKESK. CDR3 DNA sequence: TGTGCCAGCAGCCATCAGACAGTTCTAGGTGAAAAACTGTTTTTT. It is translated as CASSHQTVLGEKLFF.

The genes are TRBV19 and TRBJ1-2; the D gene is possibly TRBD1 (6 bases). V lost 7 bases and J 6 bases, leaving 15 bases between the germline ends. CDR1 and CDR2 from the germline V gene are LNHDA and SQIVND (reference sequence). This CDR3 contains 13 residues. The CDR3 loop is CASKEAGGHGYTF. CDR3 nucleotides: TGTGCCAGTAAGGAGGCGGGGGGGCATGGCTACACCTTC.

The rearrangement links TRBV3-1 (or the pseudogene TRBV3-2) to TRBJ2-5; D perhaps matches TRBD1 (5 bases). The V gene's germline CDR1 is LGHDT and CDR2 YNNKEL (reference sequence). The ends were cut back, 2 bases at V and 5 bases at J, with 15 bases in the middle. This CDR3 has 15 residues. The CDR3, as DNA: TGTGCCAGCAGCCAAAATCCTAGGGGTGGGGAGACCCAGTACTTC. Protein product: CASSQNPRGGETQYF.

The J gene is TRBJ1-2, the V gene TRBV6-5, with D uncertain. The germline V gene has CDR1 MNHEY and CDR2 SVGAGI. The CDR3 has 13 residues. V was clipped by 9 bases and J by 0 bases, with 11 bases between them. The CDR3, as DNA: TGTGCCAGTGGGCCACCCTCTAACTATGGCTACACCTTC. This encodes CASGPPSNYGYTF.

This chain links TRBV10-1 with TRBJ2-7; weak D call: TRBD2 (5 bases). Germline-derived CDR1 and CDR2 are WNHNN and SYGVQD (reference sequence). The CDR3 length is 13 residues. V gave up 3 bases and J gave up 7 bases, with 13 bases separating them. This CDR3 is CASSDPLSGEQYF. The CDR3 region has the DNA TGCGCCAGCAGTGATCCCCTCTCGGGGGAGCAGTACTTC.